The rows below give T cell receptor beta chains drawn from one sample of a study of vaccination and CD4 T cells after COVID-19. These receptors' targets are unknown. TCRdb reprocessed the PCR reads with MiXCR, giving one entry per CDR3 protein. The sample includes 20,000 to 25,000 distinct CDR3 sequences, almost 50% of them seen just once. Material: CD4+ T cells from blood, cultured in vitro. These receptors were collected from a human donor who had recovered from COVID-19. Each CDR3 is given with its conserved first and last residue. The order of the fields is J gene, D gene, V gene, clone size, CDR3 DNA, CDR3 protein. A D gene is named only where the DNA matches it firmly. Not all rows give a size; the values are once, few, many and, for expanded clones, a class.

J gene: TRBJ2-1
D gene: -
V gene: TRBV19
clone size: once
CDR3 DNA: TGTGCCAGTAGTATTTTAGCTCGGTCCGAGGATGAGCAGTTCTTC
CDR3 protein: CASSILARSEDEQFF

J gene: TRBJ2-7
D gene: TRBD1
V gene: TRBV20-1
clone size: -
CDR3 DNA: TGCAGTGCAACTACACGACAGGGGGCTTACGAGCAGTACTTC
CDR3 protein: CSATTRQGAYEQYF

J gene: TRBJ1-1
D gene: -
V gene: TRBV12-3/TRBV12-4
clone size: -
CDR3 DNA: TGTGCCAGCAAAACAGGGTTCAGTGAAGCTTTCTTT
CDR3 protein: CASKTGFSEAFF

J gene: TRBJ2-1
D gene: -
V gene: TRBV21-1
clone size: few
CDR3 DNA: TGTGCCAGCAGCAAGAGTCGTTGCCGCGGGAGGGCCGCCTACAATGAGCAGTTCTTC
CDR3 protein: CASSKSRCRGRAAYNEQFF

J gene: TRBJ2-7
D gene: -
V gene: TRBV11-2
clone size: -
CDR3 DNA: TGTGCCAGCAGCCCCACAGGGTTCCCTTCCTACGAGCAGTACTTC
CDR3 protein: CASSPTGFPSYEQYF

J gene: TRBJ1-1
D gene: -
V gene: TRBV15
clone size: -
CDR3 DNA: TGTGCCACCAGCAGAGATGTTGGCGGAAGAATTGAAGCTTTCTTT
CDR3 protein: CATSRDVGGRIEAFF

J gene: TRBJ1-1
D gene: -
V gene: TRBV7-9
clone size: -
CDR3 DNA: TGTGCCAGCAGCTCCGGGAAGAACACTGAAGCTTTCTTT
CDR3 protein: CASSSGKNTEAFF

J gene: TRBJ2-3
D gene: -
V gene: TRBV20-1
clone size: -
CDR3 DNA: TGCAGTGTTCCCGATAGCACAGATACGCAGTATTTT
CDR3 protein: CSVPDSTDTQYF

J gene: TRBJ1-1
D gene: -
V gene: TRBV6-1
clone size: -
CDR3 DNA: TGTGCCAGCAGTAAACAAAATGAAGCTTTCTTT
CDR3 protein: CASSKQNEAFF

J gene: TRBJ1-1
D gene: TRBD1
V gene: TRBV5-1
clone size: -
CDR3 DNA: TGCGCCAGCAGCTTGGAGGCAGGGGGATTCGCTGAAGCTTTCTTT
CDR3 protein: CASSLEAGGFAEAFF

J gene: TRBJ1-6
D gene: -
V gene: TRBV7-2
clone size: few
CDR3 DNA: TGTGCCAGCAGCTTCGCAGGGGAGGGATCACCCCTCCACTTT
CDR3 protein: CASSFAGEGSPLHF

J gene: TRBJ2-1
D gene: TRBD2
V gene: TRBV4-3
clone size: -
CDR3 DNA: TGCGCCAGCAGCCAAGGGGTACGATGGCGGGAGGCCCCCCACTATGAGCAGTTCTTC
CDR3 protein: CASSQGVRWREAPHYEQFF

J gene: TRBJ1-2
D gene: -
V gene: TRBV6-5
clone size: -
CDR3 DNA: TGTGCCAGCAGTTACTCGGCGACAGACCACTATGGCTACACCTTC
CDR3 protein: CASSYSATDHYGYTF

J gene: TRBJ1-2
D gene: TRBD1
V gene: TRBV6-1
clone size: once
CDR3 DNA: TGTGCCAGCAGACAACCGGGACAGGGAACCTATGGCTACACCTTC
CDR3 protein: CASRQPGQGTYGYTF

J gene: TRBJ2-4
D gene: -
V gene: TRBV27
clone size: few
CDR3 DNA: TGTGCCAGCAGTTCCGGGACCATTCTAGCCAAAAACATTCAGTACTTC
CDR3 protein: CASSSGTILAKNIQYF

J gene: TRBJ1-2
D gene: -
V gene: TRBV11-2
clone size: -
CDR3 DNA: TGTGCCAGCAGCTTAGGGGCCTGGGAGGTTCGCGCCGGGGGCTACACCTTC
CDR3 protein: CASSLGAWEVRAGGYTF

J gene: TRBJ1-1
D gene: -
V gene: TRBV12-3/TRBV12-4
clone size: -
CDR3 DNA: TGTGCCAGCAGTTCTATTAGGACCATAAGGAGAGCTTTCTTT
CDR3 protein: CASSSIRTIRRAFF

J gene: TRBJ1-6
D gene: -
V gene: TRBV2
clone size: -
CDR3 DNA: TGTGCCAGCAGTGAGGTTTGGCGACAGAATAATTCACCCCTCCACTTT
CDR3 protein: CASSEVWRQNNSPLHF

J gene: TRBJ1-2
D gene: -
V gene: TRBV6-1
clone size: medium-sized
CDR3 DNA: TGTGCCAGCGCCGGACAAGTTGATGGCTACACCTTC
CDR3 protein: CASAGQVDGYTF

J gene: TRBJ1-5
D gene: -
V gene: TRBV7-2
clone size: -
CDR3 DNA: TGTGCCAGCAGCTTACTGGTAAATCAGCCCCAGCATTTT
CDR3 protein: CASSLLVNQPQHF

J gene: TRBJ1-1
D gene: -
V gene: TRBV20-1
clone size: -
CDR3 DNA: TGCAGTTGGGTGAGGGAGGAGGTGGTGAACACTGAAGCTTTCTTT
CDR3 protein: CSWVREEVVNTEAFF

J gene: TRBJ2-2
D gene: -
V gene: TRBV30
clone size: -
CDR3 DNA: TGTGCCTGGAGTGTAGCCCACCTGAACACCGGGGAGCTGTTTTTT
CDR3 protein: CAWSVAHLNTGELFF

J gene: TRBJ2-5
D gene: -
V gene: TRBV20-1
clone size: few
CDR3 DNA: TGCAGTGCTAGAGGAGGGGGGACCCAGTACTTC
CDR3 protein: CSARGGGTQYF

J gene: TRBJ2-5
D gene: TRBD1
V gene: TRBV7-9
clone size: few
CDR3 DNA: TGTGCCAGCAGCCCAGACGGGACAGCTTGGGAGACCCAGTACTTC
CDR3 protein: CASSPDGTAWETQYF

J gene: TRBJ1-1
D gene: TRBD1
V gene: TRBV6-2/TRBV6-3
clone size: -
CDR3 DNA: TGTGCCAGCATCACAGGGGGAGTCACTGAAGCTTTCTTT
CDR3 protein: CASITGGVTEAFF

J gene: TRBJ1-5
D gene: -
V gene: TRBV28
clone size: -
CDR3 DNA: TGTGCCAGCAGTCCAAGCTCAAAGGGGGGGAATCAGCCCCAGCATTTT
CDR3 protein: CASSPSSKGGNQPQHF

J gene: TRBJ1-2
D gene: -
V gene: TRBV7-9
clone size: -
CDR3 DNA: TGTGCCAGCAGCCCTGTTGTGGGGCTTGGCTACACCTTC
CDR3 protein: CASSPVVGLGYTF

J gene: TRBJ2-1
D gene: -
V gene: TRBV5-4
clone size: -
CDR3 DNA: TGTGCCAGCAGCTTTGTCAAAGGGGCGGAGCAGTTCTTC
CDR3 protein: CASSFVKGAEQFF

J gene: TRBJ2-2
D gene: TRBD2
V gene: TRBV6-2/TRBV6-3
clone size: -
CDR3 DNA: TGTGCCAGCAGTTACTCGAGTGCTAGCGGGACCGGGGAGCTGTTTTTT
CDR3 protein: CASSYSSASGTGELFF

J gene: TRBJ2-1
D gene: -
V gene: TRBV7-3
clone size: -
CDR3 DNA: TGTGCCAGCAGCTACCAGCCAGGACGCTCCTACAATGAGCAGTTCTTC
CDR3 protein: CASSYQPGRSYNEQFF

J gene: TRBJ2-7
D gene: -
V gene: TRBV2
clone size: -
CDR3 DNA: TGTGCCAGCAGGACGACCCGCCCTAACGAGCAGTACTTC
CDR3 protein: CASRTTRPNEQYF

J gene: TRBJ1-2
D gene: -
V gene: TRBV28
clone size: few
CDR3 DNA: TGTGCCAGCACCTCTCCGGGGGAGTGGTATGGCTACACCTTC
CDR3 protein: CASTSPGEWYGYTF

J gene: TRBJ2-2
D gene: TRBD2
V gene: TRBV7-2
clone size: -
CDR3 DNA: TGTGCCAGCAGCGACCGAGCGGGAGTCACCGGGGAGCTGTTTTTT
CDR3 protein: CASSDRAGVTGELFF

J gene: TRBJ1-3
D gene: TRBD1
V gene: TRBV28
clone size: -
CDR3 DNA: TGTGCCAGCAGTTTGAGGGGGCTGGGTGGAAACACCATATATTTT
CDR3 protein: CASSLRGLGGNTIYF

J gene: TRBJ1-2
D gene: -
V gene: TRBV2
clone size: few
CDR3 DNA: TGTGCCAGCAGCGAACAGGAGTCCTATGGCTACACCTTC
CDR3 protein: CASSEQESYGYTF

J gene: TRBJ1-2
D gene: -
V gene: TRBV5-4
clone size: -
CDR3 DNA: TGTGCCAGCAGCTTGGCCTTTCAGGGGAACTATGGCTACACCTTC
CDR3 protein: CASSLAFQGNYGYTF

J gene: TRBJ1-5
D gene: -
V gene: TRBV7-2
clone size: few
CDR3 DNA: TGTGCCAGCAGCTTTTCTCAGGATCCCGGTCAGCCCCAGCATTTT
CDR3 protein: CASSFSQDPGQPQHF

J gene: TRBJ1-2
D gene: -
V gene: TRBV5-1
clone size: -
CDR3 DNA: TGCGCCAGCAGCTTGAGCGGGGGGGGCAACTATGGCTACACCTTC
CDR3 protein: CASSLSGGGNYGYTF

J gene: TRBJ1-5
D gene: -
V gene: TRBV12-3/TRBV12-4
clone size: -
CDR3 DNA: TGTGCCAGCAGTTTGACAACTAATCAGCCCCAGCATTTT
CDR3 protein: CASSLTTNQPQHF

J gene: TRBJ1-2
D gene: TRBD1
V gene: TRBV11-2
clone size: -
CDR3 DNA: TGTGCCAGCAGCTCTTGGGACAGCTTATATGGCTACACCTTC
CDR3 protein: CASSSWDSLYGYTF

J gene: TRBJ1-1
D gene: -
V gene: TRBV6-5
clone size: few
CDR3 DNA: TGTGCCAGCAGTTTCGACAGGAACACTGAAGCTTTCTTT
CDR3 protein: CASSFDRNTEAFF

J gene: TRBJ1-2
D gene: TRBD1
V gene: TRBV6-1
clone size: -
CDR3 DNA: TGTGCCAGCAGCCAGACAGGGGACTATGGCTACACCTTC
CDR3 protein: CASSQTGDYGYTF

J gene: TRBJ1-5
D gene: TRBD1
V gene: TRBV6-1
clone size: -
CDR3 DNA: TGTGCCAGCATGGACCGGGACAGGGGAGGGAGCAATCAGCCCCAGCATTTT
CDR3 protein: CASMDRDRGGSNQPQHF

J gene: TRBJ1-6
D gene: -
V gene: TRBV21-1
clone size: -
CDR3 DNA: TGTGCCAGCAGCGACCGGGTCAATTCACCCCTCCACTTT
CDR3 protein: CASSDRVNSPLHF

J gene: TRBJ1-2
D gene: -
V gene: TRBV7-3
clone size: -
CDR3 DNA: TGTGCCAGCAGCCCGGACTGGGGGCAGGGGTATGGCTACACCTTC
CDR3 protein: CASSPDWGQGYGYTF

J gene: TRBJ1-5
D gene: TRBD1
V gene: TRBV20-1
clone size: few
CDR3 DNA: TGCAGTGCCGTCAGGAGGGACAGGCTCCATAGCAATCAGCCCCAGCATTTT
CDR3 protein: CSAVRRDRLHSNQPQHF

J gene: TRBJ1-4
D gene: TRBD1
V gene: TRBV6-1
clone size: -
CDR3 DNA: TGTGCCAGCACCAAGGACAGGATGAATGAAAAACTGTTTTTT
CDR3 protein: CASTKDRMNEKLFF

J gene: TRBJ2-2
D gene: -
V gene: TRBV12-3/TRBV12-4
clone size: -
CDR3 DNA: TGTGCCAGCAGCCCACCCCGAGGAGCGAGAGGCACCGGGGAGCTGTTTTTT
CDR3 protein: CASSPPRGARGTGELFF

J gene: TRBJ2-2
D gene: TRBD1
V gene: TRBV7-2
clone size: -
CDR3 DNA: TGTGCCAGCAGCTTAGTAGCAGGGGGCGCAGGACGAGGGGAGCTGTTTTTT
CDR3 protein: CASSLVAGGAGRGELFF

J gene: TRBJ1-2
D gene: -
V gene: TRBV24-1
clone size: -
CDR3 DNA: TGTGCCACCAGTGATCCGGGTTGGGGGAATACAGATGGCTACACCTTC
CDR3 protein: CATSDPGWGNTDGYTF

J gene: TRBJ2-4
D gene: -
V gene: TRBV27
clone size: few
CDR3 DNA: TGTGCCAGCAGTTTGGAGGGGCGGGGAAACATTCAGTACTTC
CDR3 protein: CASSLEGRGNIQYF

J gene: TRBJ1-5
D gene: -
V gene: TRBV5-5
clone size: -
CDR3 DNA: TGTGCCAGCAGCTTGGTGGGATCCCAGCCCCAGCATTTT
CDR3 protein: CASSLVGSQPQHF

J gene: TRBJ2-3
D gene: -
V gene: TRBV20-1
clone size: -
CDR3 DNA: TGCAGTGCTCACAGCTCGGGGGGCCACACAGATACGCAGTATTTT
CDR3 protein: CSAHSSGGHTDTQYF

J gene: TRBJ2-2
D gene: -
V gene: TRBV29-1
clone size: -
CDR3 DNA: TGCAGCACCCAGGTGGGGGTCAACACCGGGGAGCTGTTTTTT
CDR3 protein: CSTQVGVNTGELFF

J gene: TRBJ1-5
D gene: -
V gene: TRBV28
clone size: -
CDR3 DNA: TGTGCCAGCGGACGAGCAGGGGATCATAGCAATCAGCCCCAGCATTTT
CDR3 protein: CASGRAGDHSNQPQHF

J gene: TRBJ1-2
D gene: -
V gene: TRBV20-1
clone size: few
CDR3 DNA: TGCAGTGCTCCTATGAGCCGGGCCCTTTACACCTTC
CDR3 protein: CSAPMSRALYTF

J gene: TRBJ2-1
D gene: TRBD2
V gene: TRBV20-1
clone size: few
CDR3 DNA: TGCAGTGCCCTTAGCGGGAGAACGACCTACAATGAGCAGTTCTTC
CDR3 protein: CSALSGRTTYNEQFF

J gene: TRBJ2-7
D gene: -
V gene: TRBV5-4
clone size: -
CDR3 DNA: TGTGCCAGCAGCCGAGGGATAGGGGAGCAGTACTTC
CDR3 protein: CASSRGIGEQYF

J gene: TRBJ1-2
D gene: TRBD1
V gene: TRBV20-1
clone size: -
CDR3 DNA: TGCAGTGCTCAGGGGGGCTATGGCTACACCTTC
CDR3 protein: CSAQGGYGYTF

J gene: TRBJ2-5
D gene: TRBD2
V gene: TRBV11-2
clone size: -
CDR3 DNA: TGTGCCAGCAGCTTATCCGGGAGGCGGGAGACCCAGTACTTC
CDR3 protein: CASSLSGRRETQYF